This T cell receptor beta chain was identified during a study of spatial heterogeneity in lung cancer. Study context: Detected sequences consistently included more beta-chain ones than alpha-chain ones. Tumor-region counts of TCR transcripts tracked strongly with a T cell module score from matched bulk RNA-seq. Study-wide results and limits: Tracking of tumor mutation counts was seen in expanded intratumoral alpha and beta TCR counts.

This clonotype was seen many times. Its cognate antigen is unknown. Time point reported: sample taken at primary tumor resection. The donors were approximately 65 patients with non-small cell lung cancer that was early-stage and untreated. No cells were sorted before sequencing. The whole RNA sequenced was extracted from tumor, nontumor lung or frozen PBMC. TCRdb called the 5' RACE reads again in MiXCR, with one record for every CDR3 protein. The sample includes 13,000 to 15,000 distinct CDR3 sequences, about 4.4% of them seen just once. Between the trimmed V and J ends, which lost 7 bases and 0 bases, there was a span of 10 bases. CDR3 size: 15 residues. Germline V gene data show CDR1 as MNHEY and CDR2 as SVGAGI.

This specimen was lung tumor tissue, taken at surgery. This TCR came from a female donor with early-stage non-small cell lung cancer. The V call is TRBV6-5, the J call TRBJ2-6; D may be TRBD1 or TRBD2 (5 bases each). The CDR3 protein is CASTSTGSGANVLTF. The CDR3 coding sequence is TGTGCCAGCACTAGCACAGGCTCTGGGGCCAACGTCCTGACTTTC.